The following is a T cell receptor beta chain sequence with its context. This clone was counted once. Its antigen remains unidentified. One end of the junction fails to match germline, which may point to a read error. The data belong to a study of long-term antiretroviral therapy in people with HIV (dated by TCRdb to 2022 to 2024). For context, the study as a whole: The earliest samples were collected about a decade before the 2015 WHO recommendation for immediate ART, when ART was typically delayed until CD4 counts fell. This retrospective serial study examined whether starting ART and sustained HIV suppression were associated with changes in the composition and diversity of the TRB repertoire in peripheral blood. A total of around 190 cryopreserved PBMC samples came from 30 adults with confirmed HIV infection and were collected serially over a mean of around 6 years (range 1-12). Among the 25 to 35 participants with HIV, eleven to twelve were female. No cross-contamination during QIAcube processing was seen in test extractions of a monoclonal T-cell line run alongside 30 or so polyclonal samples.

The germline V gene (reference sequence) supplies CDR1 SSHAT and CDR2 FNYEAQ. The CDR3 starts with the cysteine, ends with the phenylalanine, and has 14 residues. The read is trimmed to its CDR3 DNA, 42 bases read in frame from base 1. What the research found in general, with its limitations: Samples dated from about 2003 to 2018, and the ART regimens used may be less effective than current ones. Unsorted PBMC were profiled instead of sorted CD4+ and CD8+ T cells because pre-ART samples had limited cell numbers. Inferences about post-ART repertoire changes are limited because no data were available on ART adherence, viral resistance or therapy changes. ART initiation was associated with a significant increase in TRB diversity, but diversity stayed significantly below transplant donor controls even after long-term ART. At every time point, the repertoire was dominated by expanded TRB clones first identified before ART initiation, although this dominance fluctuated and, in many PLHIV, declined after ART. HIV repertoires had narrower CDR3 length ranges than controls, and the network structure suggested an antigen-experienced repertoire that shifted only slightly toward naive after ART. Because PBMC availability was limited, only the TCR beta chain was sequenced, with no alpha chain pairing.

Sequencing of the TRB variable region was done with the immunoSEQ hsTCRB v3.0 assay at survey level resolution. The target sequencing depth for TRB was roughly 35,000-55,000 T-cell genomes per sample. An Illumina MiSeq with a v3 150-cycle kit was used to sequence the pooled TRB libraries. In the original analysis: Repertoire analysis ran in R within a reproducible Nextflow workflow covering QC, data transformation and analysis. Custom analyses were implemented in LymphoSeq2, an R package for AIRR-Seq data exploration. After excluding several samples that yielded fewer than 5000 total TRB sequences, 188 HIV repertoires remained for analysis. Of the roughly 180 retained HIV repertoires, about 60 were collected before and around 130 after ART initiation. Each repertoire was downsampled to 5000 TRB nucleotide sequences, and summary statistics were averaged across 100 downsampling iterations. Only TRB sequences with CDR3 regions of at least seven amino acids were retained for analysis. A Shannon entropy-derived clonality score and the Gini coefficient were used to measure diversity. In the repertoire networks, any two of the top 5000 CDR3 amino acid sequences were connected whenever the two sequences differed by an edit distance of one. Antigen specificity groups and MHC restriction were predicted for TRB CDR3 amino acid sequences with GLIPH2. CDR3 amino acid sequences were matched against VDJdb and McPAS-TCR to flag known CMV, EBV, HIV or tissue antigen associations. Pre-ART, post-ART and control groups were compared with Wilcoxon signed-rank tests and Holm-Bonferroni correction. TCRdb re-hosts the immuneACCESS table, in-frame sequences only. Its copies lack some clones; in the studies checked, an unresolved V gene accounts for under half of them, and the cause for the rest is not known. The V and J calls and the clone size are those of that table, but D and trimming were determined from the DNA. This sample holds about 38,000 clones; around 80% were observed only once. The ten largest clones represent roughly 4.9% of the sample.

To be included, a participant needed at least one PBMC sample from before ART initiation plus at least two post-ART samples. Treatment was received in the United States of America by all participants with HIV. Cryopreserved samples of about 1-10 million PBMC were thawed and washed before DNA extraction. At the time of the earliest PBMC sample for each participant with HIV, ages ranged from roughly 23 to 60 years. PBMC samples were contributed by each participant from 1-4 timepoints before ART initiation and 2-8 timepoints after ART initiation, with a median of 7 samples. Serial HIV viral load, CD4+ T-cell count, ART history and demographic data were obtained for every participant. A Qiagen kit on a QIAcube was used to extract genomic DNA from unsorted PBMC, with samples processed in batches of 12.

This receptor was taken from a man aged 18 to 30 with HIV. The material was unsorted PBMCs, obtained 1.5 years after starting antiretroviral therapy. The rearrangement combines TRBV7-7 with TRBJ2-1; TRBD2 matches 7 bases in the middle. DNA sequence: TGTGCTAGCAGCTCCGGACTAGGGGCAAGGGAGCAGTTCTTC. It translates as CASSSGLGAREQFF.